Listed below are T cell receptor beta chains from one sample, sequenced in a study of CD8+ T cells in alopecia areata. Method: immunoSEQ multiplex PCR; TCRdb's copy keeps in-frame clones and lacks some. The sample records some 120,000 clones, 60% to 65% being singletons. The source material was CD4+ T cells sorted from blood, sampled at week 4, from a patient treated with tofacitinib. These receptor sequences come from a human donor with alopecia areata. Each CDR3 is given with its conserved first and last residue. A D gene is named only where the DNA matches it firmly. Expanded clones get a size class; other rows say once, few or many, or leave the size out.

V gene: TRBV7-8; D gene: .; J gene: TRBJ2-5; clone size: .; CDR3 protein: CASFGRNGGWTQYF; CDR3 DNA: TGTGCCAGCTTTGGTAGAAATGGCGGCTGGACCCAGTACTTC
V gene: TRBV30; D gene: .; J gene: TRBJ2-3; clone size: .; CDR3 protein: CAWSRPFPRQTDTQYF; CDR3 DNA: TGTGCCTGGAGTCGACCGTTCCCTAGACAGACAGATACGCAGTATTTT
V gene: TRBV29-1; D gene: TRBD1; J gene: TRBJ2-5; clone size: .; CDR3 protein: CSAGQGGETQYF; CDR3 DNA: TGCAGCGCAGGACAGGGAGGAGAGACCCAGTACTTC
V gene: TRBV6-1; D gene: TRBD1; J gene: TRBJ2-1; clone size: .; CDR3 protein: CASSRPNRQGGKFF; CDR3 DNA: TGTGCCAGCAGCCGACCTAACCGACAGGGTGGAAAGTTCTTC
V gene: TRBV13; D gene: .; J gene: TRBJ2-7; clone size: few; CDR3 protein: CASSPRRTSYEQYF; CDR3 DNA: TGTGCCAGCAGCCCAAGGCGAACCTCCTACGAGCAGTACTTC
V gene: TRBV27; D gene: TRBD2; J gene: TRBJ2-3; clone size: .; CDR3 protein: CASSLLREGADTQYF; CDR3 DNA: TGTGCCAGCAGTTTATTACGGGAGGGGGCAGATACGCAGTATTTT
V gene: TRBV4-2; D gene: .; J gene: TRBJ2-3; clone size: .; CDR3 protein: CASSQDRTTSTDTQYF; CDR3 DNA: TGTGCCAGCAGCCAAGACCGAACCACTAGCACAGATACGCAGTATTTT
V gene: TRBV4-1; D gene: .; J gene: TRBJ2-5; clone size: .; CDR3 protein: CASSQGVTGTDGTQYF; CDR3 DNA: TGCGCCAGCAGCCAAGGCGTTACGGGGACGGACGGGACCCAGTACTTC
V gene: TRBV5-6; D gene: .; J gene: TRBJ1-1; clone size: .; CDR3 protein: CASSLYAGFTEAFF; CDR3 DNA: TGTGCCAGCAGCTTGTACGCAGGGTTCACTGAAGCTTTCTTT
V gene: TRBV18; D gene: .; J gene: TRBJ2-7; clone size: .; CDR3 protein: CASSPRSGAGDSYEQYF; CDR3 DNA: TGTGCCAGCTCACCAAGGTCTGGAGCAGGGGACTCCTACGAGCAGTACTTC
V gene: TRBV30; D gene: .; J gene: TRBJ1-1; clone size: .; CDR3 protein: CAWSVTPNTEAFF; CDR3 DNA: TGTGCCTGGAGTGTGACACCGAACACTGAAGCTTTCTTT
V gene: TRBV29-1; D gene: .; J gene: TRBJ2-6; clone size: .; CDR3 protein: CSVEDRRGANVLTF; CDR3 DNA: TGCAGCGTTGAAGATCGACGCGGGGCCAACGTCCTGACTTTC
V gene: TRBV6-5; D gene: TRBD2; J gene: TRBJ2-1; clone size: .; CDR3 protein: CASSYSGAGGGNEQFF; CDR3 DNA: TGTGCCAGCAGTTACTCGGGAGCGGGAGGGGGGAATGAGCAGTTCTTC
V gene: TRBV2; D gene: .; J gene: TRBJ1-5; clone size: .; CDR3 protein: CAYRAGNQPQHF; CDR3 DNA: TGTGCGTATCGGGCAGGCAATCAGCCCCAGCATTTT